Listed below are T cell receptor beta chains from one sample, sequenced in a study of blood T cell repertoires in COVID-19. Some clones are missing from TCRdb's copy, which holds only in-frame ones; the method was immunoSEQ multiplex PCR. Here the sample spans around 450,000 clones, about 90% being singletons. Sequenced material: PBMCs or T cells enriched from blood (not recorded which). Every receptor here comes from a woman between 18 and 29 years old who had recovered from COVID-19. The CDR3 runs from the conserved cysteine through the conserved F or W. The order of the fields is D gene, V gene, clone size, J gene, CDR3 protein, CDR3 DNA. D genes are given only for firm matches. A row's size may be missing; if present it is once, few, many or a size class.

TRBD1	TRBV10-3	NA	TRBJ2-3	CAISVRGQGAKPDTQYF	TGTGCCATCAGTGTAAGGGGACAGGGGGCTAAACCAGATACGCAGTATTTT
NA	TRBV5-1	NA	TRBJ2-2	CASSFGVRDGELFF	TGCGCCAGCAGCTTTGGGGTTCGGGACGGGGAGCTGTTTTTT
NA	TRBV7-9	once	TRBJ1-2	CASSLQDYGYTF	TGTGCCAGCAGCTTACAGGACTATGGCTACACCTTC
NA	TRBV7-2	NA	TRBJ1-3	CASSYSAGDTIYF	TGTGCCAGCAGCTATAGTGCGGGAGACACCATATATTTT
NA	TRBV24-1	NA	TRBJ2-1	CATSDARSPGTYNEQFF	TGTGCCACCAGTGATGCACGTTCTCCGGGGACCTACAATGAGCAGTTCTTC
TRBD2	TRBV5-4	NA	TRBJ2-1	CASSRIAGPNNEQFF	TGTGCCAGCAGCCGGATAGCGGGGCCCAACAATGAGCAGTTCTTC
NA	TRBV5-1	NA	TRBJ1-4	CASSLRSEGNEKLFF	TGCGCCAGCAGCCTCCGGTCCGAGGGTAATGAAAAACTGTTTTTT
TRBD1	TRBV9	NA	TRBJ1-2	CASSVGQGDYGYTF	TGTGCCAGCAGCGTCGGGCAGGGGGACTATGGCTACACCTTC
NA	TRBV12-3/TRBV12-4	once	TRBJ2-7	CATSDSFSGEQYF	TGTGCCACCTCGGACTCATTCTCTGGCGAGCAGTACTTC
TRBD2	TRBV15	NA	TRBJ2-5	CATSVRAGVEGTQYF	TGTGCCACCAGCGTCAGGGCGGGGGTTGAGGGGACCCAGTACTTC
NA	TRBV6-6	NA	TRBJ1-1	CASSFPGANTEAFF	TGTGCCAGCAGTTTCCCAGGGGCGAACACTGAAGCTTTCTTT
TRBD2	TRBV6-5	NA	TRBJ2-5	CASSYEGRGETQYF	TGTGCCAGCAGTTACGAAGGGAGGGGAGAGACCCAGTACTTC
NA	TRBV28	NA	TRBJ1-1	CATTASREDSRTEAFF	TGTGCCACCACGGCCTCCCGGGAGGACTCGAGGACTGAAGCTTTCTTT
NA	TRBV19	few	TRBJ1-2	CASSPQWVADYGYTF	TGTGCCAGTAGCCCTCAATGGGTAGCGGACTATGGCTACACCTTC
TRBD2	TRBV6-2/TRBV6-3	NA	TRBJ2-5	CASSYFRGLAGKETQYF	TGTGCCAGCAGTTACTTCCGGGGACTAGCGGGGAAAGAGACCCAGTACTTC
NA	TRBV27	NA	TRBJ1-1	CASSSTINTEAFF	TGTGCCAGCAGTTCAACTATAAACACTGAAGCTTTCTTT
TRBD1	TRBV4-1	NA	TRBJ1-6	CASSQGDSNSPLHF	TGCGCCAGCAGCCAAGGGGACAGTAATTCACCCCTCCACTTT
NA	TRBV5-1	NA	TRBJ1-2	CASSLALNYGYTF	TGCGCCAGCAGCTTGGCCCTTAACTATGGCTACACCTTC
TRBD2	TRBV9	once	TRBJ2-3	CASSVGGRYTDTQYF	TGTGCCAGCAGCGTAGGCGGGAGATACACAGATACGCAGTATTTT
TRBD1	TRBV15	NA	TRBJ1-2	CATSRDRTGPNYGYTF	TGTGCCACCAGCAGAGATAGGACAGGACCTAACTATGGCTACACCTTC
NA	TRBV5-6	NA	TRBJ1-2	CASSPAANYGYTF	TGTGCCAGCAGTCCGGCAGCGAACTATGGCTACACCTTC
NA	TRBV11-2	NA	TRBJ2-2	CASSLNRGGTGELFF	TGTGCCAGCAGCTTAAACAGGGGGGGGACCGGGGAGCTGTTTTTT
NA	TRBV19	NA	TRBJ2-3	CASSIGEDTQYF	TGTGCCAGTAGTATAGGTGAGGATACGCAGTATTTT
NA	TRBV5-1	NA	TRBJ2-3	CASSLKTATDTQYF	TGCGCCAGCAGCTTGAAGACAGCCACAGATACGCAGTATTTT
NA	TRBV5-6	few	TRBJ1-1	CASSFGVETEAFF	TGTGCCAGCAGCTTCGGGGTAGAGACTGAAGCTTTCTTT
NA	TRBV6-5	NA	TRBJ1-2	CASSAGGAPYGYTF	TGTGCCAGCTCCGCCGGGGGGGCCCCCTATGGCTACACCTTC
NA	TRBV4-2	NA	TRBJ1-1	CASSPDTLYTEAFF	TGTGCCAGCAGCCCAGACACCCTATATACTGAAGCTTTCTTT
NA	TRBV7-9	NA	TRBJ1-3	CASSLTSGNTIYF	TGTGCCAGCAGCTTAACTAGTGGAAACACCATATATTTT
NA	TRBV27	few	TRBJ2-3	CASILPGGGTDTQYF	TGTGCCAGCATCCTACCGGGGGGCGGCACAGATACGCAGTATTTT
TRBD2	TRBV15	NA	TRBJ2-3	CATSSTNPGLAYTQYF	TGTGCCACCAGCTCAACGAATCCGGGACTAGCATATACGCAGTATTTT
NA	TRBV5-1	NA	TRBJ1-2	CASSLNAGNYGYTF	TGCGCCAGCAGCTTGAATGCGGGGAACTATGGCTACACCTTC
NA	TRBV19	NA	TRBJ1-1	CASSPRGHTRTTEAFF	TGTGCCAGTAGTCCTAGAGGGCACACTAGAACAACTGAAGCTTTCTTT
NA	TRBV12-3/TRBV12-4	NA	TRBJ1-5	CASSLIGQPQHF	TGTGCCAGCAGTTTAATCGGTCAGCCCCAGCATTTT
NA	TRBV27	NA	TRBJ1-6	CASSEGGSYNSPLHF	TGTGCCAGCAGTGAAGGGGGCTCCTATAATTCACCCCTCCACTTT
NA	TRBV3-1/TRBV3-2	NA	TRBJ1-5	CASSRLGVDNQPQHF	TGTGCCAGCAGCCGGCTAGGGGTCGACAATCAGCCCCAGCATTTT
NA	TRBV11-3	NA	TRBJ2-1	CASSRGGAYNEQFF	TGTGCCAGCAGCCGCGGTGGGGCATACAATGAGCAGTTCTTC
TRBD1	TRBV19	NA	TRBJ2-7	CASSRRGTGDEQYF	TGTGCCAGTAGCCGCAGGGGCACAGGGGACGAGCAGTACTTC
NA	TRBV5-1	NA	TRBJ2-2	CASSQRDFLTGELFF	TGCGCCAGCAGCCAGAGGGACTTTCTCACCGGGGAGCTGTTTTTT
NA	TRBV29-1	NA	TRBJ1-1	CSVGGDEAFF	TGCAGCGTTGGGGGAGATGAAGCTTTCTTT
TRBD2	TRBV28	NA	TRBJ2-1	CASSSLAGVWQFF	TGTGCCAGCAGTTCCCTAGCGGGGGTTTGGCAGTTCTTC
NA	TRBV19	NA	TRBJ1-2	CASSFQGFGGYTF	TGTGCCAGTAGTTTCCAGGGATTCGGGGGCTACACCTTC
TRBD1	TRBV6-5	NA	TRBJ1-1	CASSYSRTGGTEAFF	TGTGCCAGCAGTTACTCGAGAACAGGGGGCACTGAAGCTTTCTTT
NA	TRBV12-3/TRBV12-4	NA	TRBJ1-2	CASSPTVALGYTF	TGTGCCAGCAGCCCCACAGTGGCCCTGGGCTACACCTTC
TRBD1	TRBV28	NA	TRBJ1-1	CASQTDRGDTEAFF	TGTGCCAGCCAAACGGACAGGGGAGACACTGAAGCTTTCTTT
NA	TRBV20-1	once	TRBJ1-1	CSASKGVNTEAFF	TGCAGTGCTAGTAAAGGGGTCAACACTGAAGCTTTCTTT
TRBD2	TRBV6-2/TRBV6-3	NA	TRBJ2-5	CASSYPLAGAQQETQYF	TGTGCCAGCAGTTATCCCCTAGCGGGGGCCCAACAAGAGACCCAGTACTTC
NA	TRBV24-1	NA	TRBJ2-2	CATSTSDKNTGELFF	TGTGCCACCAGCACCTCCGACAAGAACACCGGGGAGCTGTTTTTT
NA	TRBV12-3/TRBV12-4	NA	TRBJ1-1	CASSLKGETEAFF	TGTGCCAGCAGTTTAAAGGGGGAAACTGAAGCTTTCTTT
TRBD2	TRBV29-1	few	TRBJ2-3	CSARAGTGTDTQYF	TGCAGCGCCCGAGCGGGGACCGGCACAGATACGCAGTATTTT
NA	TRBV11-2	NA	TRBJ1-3	CASSLGALLSGNTIYF	TGTGCCAGCAGCTTAGGCGCGTTACTATCTGGAAACACCATATATTTT